This T cell receptor beta chain comes out of a study of CD8 T cells in ankylosing spondylitis. Whole-study results and caveats: Eight highly homologous variants made up a TCR beta motif, and this motif appeared characteristic of ankylosing spondylitis blood.

The table lists this clonotype with a few counts. Its matching antigen is unknown. The CDR3 consists of 15 residues. Deletions cut 4 bases from V and 2 bases from J, with 14 bases between. The germline V gene encodes CDR1 SEHNR and CDR2 FQNEAQ (reference sequence). Scientists made TCR beta libraries using quantitative 5'-RACE with molecular barcodes. MiXCR was run by TCRdb on the 5' RACE reads, yielding one entry per CDR3 protein. The sample shows around 430,000 distinct CDR3 sequences, roughly 18% of them seen only once. The receptor was isolated from a male donor with ankylosing spondylitis. The material sequenced was blood, either unsorted or a sorted T cell fraction (not recorded which). This rearrangement joins TRBV7-9 to TRBJ1-2; D is perhaps TRBD1 (5 bases). Here the CDR3 reads CASSYSGTVNYGYTF. The CDR3 DNA sequence: TGTGCCAGCAGCTATTCCGGGACGGTGAACTATGGCTACACCTTC.